Presented here are 26 T cell receptor beta chains from one specimen sequenced in a study of glioma-infiltrating T cells. Amplification of TCR alpha and beta CDR3 regions from RNA used iRepertoire nested multiplex PCR. TCRdb called the multiplex PCR reads again in MiXCR, with one record for every CDR3 protein. The data show roughly 5,000 distinct CDR3 sequences, more than 25% seen once. Sequencing was performed on glioma tissue, nonneoplastic brain tissue, or PBMCs (not recorded which). Every receptor here comes from a human donor with low-grade glioma or glioblastoma, undergoing nonglioma brain surgery, or in good health (not recorded which).

The chain is built from TRBV4-1 and TRBJ2-1, with 8 bases matching TRBD1. This CDR3 spans 15 amino acids. Germline trimming cut 1 base from V and 5 bases from J; bases unmatched to any gene: 4. The germline gives CDR1 MGHRA, CDR2 YSYEKL. CDR3 sequence: CASSQAGQADNEQFF. The DNA of the CDR3 is TGCGCCAGCAGCCAAGCGGGACAGGCTGACAATGAGCAGTTCTTC.

By proportion, this clonotype is medium-sized. The chain combines TRBV10-2 with TRBJ2-3; D is undetermined. Germline CDR1 and CDR2: WSHSY and SAAADI. The CDR3 spans 13 residues. V gave up 4 bases and J gave up 2 bases, with 7 bases separating them. The DNA of the CDR3 is TGCGCCAGCAGTGTCGGGCCCACAGATACGCAGTATTTT. Amino acid sequence: CASSVGPTDTQYF.

This clonotype was recorded once. The chain carries TRBV20-1 and TRBJ2-3; 9 bases align to TRBD2. V shed 0 bases, J shed 2 bases, and the junction held 9 bases outside the gene matches. The CDR3 is 17 residues long. Germline-derived CDR1 and CDR2 are DFQATT and SNEGSKA (reference sequence). The CDR3 loop reads CSARDPLSGGNTDTQYF. In nucleotides, the CDR3 is TGCAGTGCTAGAGATCCCCTTAGCGGGGGAAACACAGATACGCAGTATTTT.

This clonotype was counted ten times or more. V gene TRBV19 combines with J gene TRBJ2-3; D perhaps matches TRBD1 (5 bases). This CDR3 is 12 amino acids long. CDR1 is LNHDA and CDR2 is SQIVND in the germline V gene (reference sequence). The V gene lost 5 bases and the J gene lost 8 bases, with 11 bases spanning the gap. The CDR3 is CASSVQDRTQYF. In nucleotides, the CDR3 is TGTGCCAGTAGTGTACAGGATCGTACGCAGTATTTT.

The gene calls are TRBV29-1 and TRBJ2-5; TRBD1 matches 7 bases. Per the germline V gene, CDR1 is SQVTM and CDR2 is ANQGSEA. The CDR3 is 12 amino acids. After removal of 6 bases from V and 4 bases from J, the junction contained 5 bases not matched to a gene. The DNA of the CDR3 is TGCAGCGTCTACAGGGGAATAGAGACCCAGTACTTC. Encoded protein: CSVYRGIETQYF.

To note about this clonotype: One base away lies a much larger clone, so this may be a sequencing read error. The V and J genes are TRBV30 and TRBJ1-3; D call uncertain. Looked up from germline, CDR1 is GTSNPN and CDR2 is SVGIG (reference sequence). The CDR3 is made up of 12 amino acids. CDR3 DNA: TGTGCCTGGAGTGGGTCTGGAAACAACATATATTTT. Its protein product is CAWSGSGNNIYF.

Within the sample, this clonotype is medium-sized. The chain links TRBV20-1 to TRBJ1-2; no clear D. CDR1 is DFQATT, CDR2 SNEGSKA, per germline (reference sequence). The CDR3 is made up of 14 amino acids. Deletions cut 0 bases from V and 5 bases from J, with 13 bases between. The CDR3 sequence: CSARDRAGEYGYTF. CDR3 nucleotide sequence: TGCAGTGCTAGAGATCGGGCGGGCGAATATGGCTACACCTTC.

By share, this clonotype counts as medium-sized (0.01 to 0.1%). The CDR3 here is CASSRLYRQAYNEQFF. The CDR3 DNA reads TGTGCCAGCAGCCGCCTCTACAGACAGGCGTACAATGAGCAGTTCTTC. This sequence joins TRBV11-2 and TRBJ2-1, with D maybe TRBD1 (6 bases). Germline V gene data show CDR1 as SGHAT and CDR2 as FQNNGV. With 5 bases removed from V and 4 bases from J, the gap between germline ends came to 18 bases. There are 16 residues in the CDR3.

The genes are TRBV7-2 and TRBJ2-1; TRBD2 aligns across 8 bases. The V segment lost 4 bases and the J segment 0 bases; nucleotides outside the gene matches: 14. Per the germline V gene, CDR1 is SGHTA and CDR2 is FQGNSA. This CDR3 spans 19 amino acids. The CDR3 nucleotides read TGTGCCAGCAGCTCGTCCGGGAGGGTTAAGACGAGCTCCTACAATGAGCAGTTCTTC. Protein product: CASSSSGRVKTSSYNEQFF.

This clonotype was detected once. V usage is TRBV6-1 and J usage is TRBJ1-5; a weak D match, TRBD1 (5 bases). The CDR3 has 13 residues. V gave up 7 bases and J gave up 6 bases, with 13 bases separating them. Per the germline V gene, CDR1 is MNHNS and CDR2 is SASEGT. The CDR3 spells CASNQGTGQPQHF. CDR3 coding DNA: TGTGCCAGCAACCAGGGAACCGGTCAGCCCCAGCATTTT.

The CDR3 DNA sequence: TGTGCCAGCAGGGAGGGACTCGACAATGAGCAGTTCTTC. Its translation: CASREGLDNEQFF. The V call is TRBV6-2 or TRBV6-3, the J call TRBJ2-1; D may be TRBD2 (6 bases). The CDR3 has 13 residues. CDR1 MNHEY and CDR2 SVGEGT come from the germline V gene. V was pared by 6 bases and J by 5 bases, with 11 bases between.

The chain recombines TRBV7-9 with TRBJ1-1, with a possible D match to TRBD1 (5 bases). From germline, CDR1 is SEHNR and CDR2 FQNEAQ (reference sequence). V was clipped by 2 bases and J by 1 base, with 11 bases between them. The CDR3 extends over 15 amino acids. This chain's CDR3 is CASSLSGTANTEAFF. The CDR3 bases are TGTGCCAGCAGCTTATCCGGGACGGCGAACACTGAAGCTTTCTTT.

This clonotype has at least ten counts. CDR3 residues: CASGLVDHEQYV. The DNA of the CDR3 is TGTGCTAGTGGTTTGGTCGACCACGAGCAGTACGTC. The chain uses TRBV12-5 and TRBJ2-7; D gene uncertain. V was shortened by 0 bases and J by 5 bases, with 5 bases between the two germline ends. This CDR3 contains 12 residues. CDR1 and CDR2 from the germline V gene are LGHNT and FRNRAP.

This clonotype was observed a handful of times. In DNA, the CDR3 is TGTGCCAGCAGCCCTGGGACTAGCGAGGGTCCGAGCTCCTACAATGAGCAGTTCTTC. Residues: CASSPGTSEGPSSYNEQFF. This chain links TRBV5-6 with TRBJ2-1, with 10 positions matching TRBD2. Germline V gene lookup returns CDR1 SGHDT and CDR2 YYEEEE. With 4 bases clipped from V and 0 bases from J, the junction kept 13 bases outside the gene matches. The CDR3 sequence is 19 residues long.

A word on this clonotype: A clone one base away is much larger, so this may be a read error. V usage is TRBV9 and J usage is TRBJ1-3; tentatively, D is TRBD1 (5 bases). This CDR3 comprises 15 residues. Looked up from germline, CDR1 is SGDLS and CDR2 is YYNGEE. CDR3 sequence (DNA): TGTGCCGGCAGCGCCTGGACATCACAAGGAAACACCATATATTTT. This gives the protein CAGSAWTSQGNTIYF. The whole variable domain, remainder taken from reference TRBV9 and TRBJ1-3, is DSGVTQTPKHLITATGQRVTLRCSPRSGDLSVYWYQQSLDQGLQFLIQYYNGEERAKGNILERFSAQQFPDLHSELNLSSLELGDSALYFCAGSAWTSQGNTIYFGEGSWLTVV.

By share of the sample, this clonotype is medium-sized (0.01 to 0.1%). CDR3 in DNA: TGTGCCACCAGCGAGATAGCGGGGGGTTTTGAGACCCAGTACTTC. Protein: CATSEIAGGFETQYF. The chain is built from TRBV15 and TRBJ2-5; 10 bases are a match to TRBD2. The V gene end was trimmed by 5 bases and the J gene end by 5 bases; junction bases not matched to a gene: 8. Germline CDR1 is LNHNV and CDR2 is YYDKDF (reference sequence). The length of the CDR3 is 15 residues.

This clonotype is medium-sized (0.01 to 0.1%) in the sample. The gene calls are TRBV10-3 and TRBJ1-1; D is perhaps TRBD1 (5 bases). V lost 5 bases and J lost 0, with 7 bases in between. Germline loops: CDR1 ENHRY, CDR2 SYGVKD. The CDR3 is 13 amino acids. CDR3 coding DNA: TGTGCCATCAGTCAGACAGTGAACACTGAAGCTTTCTTT. As protein: CAISQTVNTEAFF.

The chain is built from TRBV2 and TRBJ1-1; tentative D call: TRBD1 (6 bases). CDR3 length: 16 residues. CDR1 is SNHLY, CDR2 FYNNEI, per germline. The V end was cut by 4 bases, the J end by 5 bases, with 20 bases between. CDR3 coding DNA: TGTGCCAGCAGTGCTAGAACAGGGACGAGTCGGACTGAAGCTTTCTTT. Translated, it gives CASSARTGTSRTEAFF.

This clonotype has ten or more counts. This chain connects TRBV5-6 to TRBJ1-2; D unclear. V was pared by 3 bases and J by 2 bases, with 8 bases between. CDR1 is SGHDT, CDR2 YYEEEE, per germline. The CDR3 contains 13 residues. The CDR3 sequence is CASSSDTNYGYTF. CDR3 coding DNA: TGTGCCAGCAGCTCCGACACGAACTATGGCTACACCTTC.

By frequency in the sample, this clonotype is medium-sized. The chain combines TRBV3-1 with TRBJ1-1, with D hard to call. Germline V gives CDR1 LGHDT, CDR2 YNNKEL (reference sequence). V lost 3 bases, J lost 4 bases, and 12 bases lay in between. CDR3 length equals 14 residues. CDR3 bases: TGTGCCAGCAGCCAGGTCCCCTGGGGCACTGAAGCTTTCTTT. Protein: CASSQVPWGTEAFF.

The chain employs TRBV20-1 and TRBJ2-5; the D gene is possibly TRBD2 (6 bases). CDR1 is DFQATT and CDR2 is SNEGSKA in the germline V gene (reference sequence). The CDR3 contains 15 residues. V dropped 4 bases and J dropped 1 base, with 16 bases sitting between them. The CDR3 region is CSANSIGGVQETQYF. The CDR3 nucleotides read TGCAGTGCTAACTCTATCGGGGGAGTCCAAGAGACCCAGTACTTC.

This clonotype was detected only a few times. This may be a read error: a much more frequent sequence differs by one nucleotide. V gene TRBV7-9 combines with J gene TRBJ2-6, with 7 positions matching TRBD1. The V gene end was trimmed by 4 bases and the J gene end by 2 bases; junction bases not matched to a gene: 11. The CDR3 is 18 amino acids. Germline V gene lookup returns CDR1 SEHNR and CDR2 FQNEAQ (reference sequence). Here the CDR3 DNA reads TGTGCCAGCAGCTCGACTCGGGACAGTCTCCCTGGGGCCAACGTCCTGACTTTC. It encodes CASSSTRDSLPGANVLTF.

This clonotype was counted many times. This rearrangement joins TRBV10-3 to TRBJ2-7, with 8 bases that match TRBD2. Trimming at V came to 8 bases and at J to 7 bases, leaving 10 bases not matched to a gene. The CDR3 consists of 13 residues. CDR1 is ENHRY, CDR2 SYGVKD, per germline. The CDR3, as DNA: TGTGCCATCTCTCAATCGGGGGGGAGAGAGCAGTACTTC. Amino acids: CAISQSGGREQYF.

This clonotype was picked up many times. V gene TRBV3-1 combines with J gene TRBJ2-3; D remains unclear. Germline V gene sequence: CDR1 LGHDT, CDR2 YNNKEL (reference sequence). V was clipped by 0 bases and J by 0 bases, with 4 bases between them. This CDR3 is 14 amino acids long. CDR3 nucleotide sequence: TGTGCCAGCAGCCAAGAGACTAGCACAGATACGCAGTATTTT. Translating gives CASSQETSTDTQYF.

This clonotype was detected a few times. The chain joins TRBV11-2 to TRBJ2-7; D is perhaps TRBD1 (8 bases). Germline V lookup: CDR1 SGHAT, CDR2 FQNNGV. The CDR3 totals 18 residues. Trimming removed 5 bases at V and 2 bases at J, with 25 bases between. The CDR3 region has the DNA TGTGCCAGCAGCCCCCAAGGGCTGGACAGGGACTATACCTACGAGCAGTACTTC. This encodes CASSPQGLDRDYTYEQYF.

By sample share, this clonotype is medium-sized. The chain combines TRBV14 with TRBJ1-1, with 8 bases aligning to TRBD1. V lost 2 bases and J lost 4; bases outside the gene matches: 6. There are 15 residues in the CDR3. Germline CDR1 is SGHDN and CDR2 is FVKESK. Here the CDR3 reads CASSQLKTGATEAFF. The CDR3 bases are TGTGCCAGCAGCCAACTCAAGACAGGGGCCACTGAAGCTTTCTTT.